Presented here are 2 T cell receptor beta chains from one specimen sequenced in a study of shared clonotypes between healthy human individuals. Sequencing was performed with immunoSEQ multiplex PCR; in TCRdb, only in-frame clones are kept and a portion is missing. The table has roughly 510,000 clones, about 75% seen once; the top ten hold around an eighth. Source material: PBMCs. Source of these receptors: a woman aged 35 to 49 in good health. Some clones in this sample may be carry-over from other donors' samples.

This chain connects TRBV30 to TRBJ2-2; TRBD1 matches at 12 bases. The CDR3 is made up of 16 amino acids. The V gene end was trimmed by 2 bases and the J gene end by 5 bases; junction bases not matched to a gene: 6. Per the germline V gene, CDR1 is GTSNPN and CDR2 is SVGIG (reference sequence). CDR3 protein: CAWSSGTGGWTGELFF. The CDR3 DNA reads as TGTGCCTGGAGTTCCGGGACAGGGGGCTGGACCGGGGAGCTGTTTTTT.

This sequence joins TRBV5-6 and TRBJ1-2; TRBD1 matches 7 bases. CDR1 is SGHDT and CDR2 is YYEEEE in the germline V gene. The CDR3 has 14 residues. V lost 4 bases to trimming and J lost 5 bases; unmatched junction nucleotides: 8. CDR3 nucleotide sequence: TGTGCCAGCAGCCCACAGGGGATTCAGTATGGCTACACCTTC. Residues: CASSPQGIQYGYTF.